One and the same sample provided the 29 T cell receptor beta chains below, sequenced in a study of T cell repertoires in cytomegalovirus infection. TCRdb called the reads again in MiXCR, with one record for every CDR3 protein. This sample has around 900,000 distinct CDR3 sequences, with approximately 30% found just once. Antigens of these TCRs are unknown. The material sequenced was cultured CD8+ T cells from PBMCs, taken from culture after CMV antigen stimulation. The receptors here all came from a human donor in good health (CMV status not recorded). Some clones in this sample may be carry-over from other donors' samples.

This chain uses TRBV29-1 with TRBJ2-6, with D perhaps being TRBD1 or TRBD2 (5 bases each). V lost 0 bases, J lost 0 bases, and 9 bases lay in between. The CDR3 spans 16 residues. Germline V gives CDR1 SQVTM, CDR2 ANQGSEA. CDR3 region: CSVEDRGPSGANVLTF. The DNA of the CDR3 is TGCAGCGTTGAAGATCGGGGACCCTCTGGGGCCAACGTCCTGACTTTC.

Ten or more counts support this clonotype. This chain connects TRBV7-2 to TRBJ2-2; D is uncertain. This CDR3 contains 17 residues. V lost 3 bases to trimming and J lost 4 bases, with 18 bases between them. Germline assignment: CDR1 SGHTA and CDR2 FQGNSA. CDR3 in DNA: TGTGCCAGCAGCTTCCTCCTGTCATACATCGGCACCGGGGAGCTGTTTTTT. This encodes CASSFLLSYIGTGELFF.

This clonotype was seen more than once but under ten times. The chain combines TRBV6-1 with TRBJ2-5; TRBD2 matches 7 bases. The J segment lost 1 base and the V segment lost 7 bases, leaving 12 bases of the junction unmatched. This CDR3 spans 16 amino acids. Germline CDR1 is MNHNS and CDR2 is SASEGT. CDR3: CASTPRGGGIQETQYF. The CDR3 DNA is TGTGCCAGCACCCCCCGCGGGGGAGGGATCCAAGAGACCCAGTACTTC.

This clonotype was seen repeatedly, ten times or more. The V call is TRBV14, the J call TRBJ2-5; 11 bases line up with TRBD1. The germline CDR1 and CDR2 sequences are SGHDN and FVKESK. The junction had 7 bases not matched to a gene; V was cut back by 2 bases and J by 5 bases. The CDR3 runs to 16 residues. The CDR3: CASSQSDRGLLETQYF. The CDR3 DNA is TGTGCCAGCAGCCAATCGGACAGGGGGCTGTTGGAGACCCAGTACTTC.

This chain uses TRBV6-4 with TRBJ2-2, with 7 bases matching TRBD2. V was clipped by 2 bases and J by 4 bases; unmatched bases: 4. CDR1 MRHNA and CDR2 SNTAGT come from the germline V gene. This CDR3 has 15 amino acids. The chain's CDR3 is CASSDRGGSTGELFF. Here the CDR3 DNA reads TGTGCCAGCAGTGACAGGGGAGGGTCCACCGGGGAGCTGTTTTTT.

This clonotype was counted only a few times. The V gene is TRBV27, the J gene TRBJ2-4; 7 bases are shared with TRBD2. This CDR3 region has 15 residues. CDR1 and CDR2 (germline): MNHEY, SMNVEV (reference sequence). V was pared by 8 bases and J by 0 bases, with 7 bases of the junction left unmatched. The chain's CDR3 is CASRAGPLAKNIQYF. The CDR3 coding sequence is TGTGCCAGCCGAGCGGGGCCACTAGCCAAAAACATTCAGTACTTC.

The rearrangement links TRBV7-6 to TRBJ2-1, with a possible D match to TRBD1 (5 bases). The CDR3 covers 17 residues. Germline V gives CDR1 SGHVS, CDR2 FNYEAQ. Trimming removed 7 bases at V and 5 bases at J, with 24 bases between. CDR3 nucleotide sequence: TGTGCCAGCACCCCACGTGGGGCTGGGGAACCGAACAATGAGCAGTTCTTC. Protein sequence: CASTPRGAGEPNNEQFF.

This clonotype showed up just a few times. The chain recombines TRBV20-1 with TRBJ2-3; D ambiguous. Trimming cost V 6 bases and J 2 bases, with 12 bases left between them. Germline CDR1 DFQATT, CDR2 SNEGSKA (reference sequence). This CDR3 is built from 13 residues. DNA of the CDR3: TGCAGTGCCCCCTTGCCCAACACAGATACGCAGTATTTT. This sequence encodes CSAPLPNTDTQYF.

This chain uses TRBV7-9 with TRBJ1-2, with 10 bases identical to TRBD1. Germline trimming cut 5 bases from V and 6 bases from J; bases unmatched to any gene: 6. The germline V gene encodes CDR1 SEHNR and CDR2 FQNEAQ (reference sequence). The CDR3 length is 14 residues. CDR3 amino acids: CASSPWDRGDGYTF. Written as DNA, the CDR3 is TGTGCCAGCAGCCCATGGGACAGGGGAGATGGCTACACCTTC.

The CDR3: CASSFKDRDIYNEQFF. The CDR3, as DNA: TGTGCCAGCAGCTTCAAGGACAGAGACATCTACAATGAGCAGTTCTTC. V and J are TRBV11-3 and TRBJ2-1; a possible D gene is TRBD1 (6 bases). The CDR3 spans 16 residues. Germline V gene lookup returns CDR1 SGHNT and CDR2 YENEEA. Trimming took off 3 bases at V and 3 bases at J, with 15 bases between the two ends.

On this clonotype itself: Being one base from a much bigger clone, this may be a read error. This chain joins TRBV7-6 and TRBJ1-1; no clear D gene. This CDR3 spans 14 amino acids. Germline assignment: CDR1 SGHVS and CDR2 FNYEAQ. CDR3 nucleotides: TGTACCAGCAGCCCAGGTCTAAGGAACACTGAAGCTTTCTTT. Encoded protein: CTSSPGLRNTEAFF.

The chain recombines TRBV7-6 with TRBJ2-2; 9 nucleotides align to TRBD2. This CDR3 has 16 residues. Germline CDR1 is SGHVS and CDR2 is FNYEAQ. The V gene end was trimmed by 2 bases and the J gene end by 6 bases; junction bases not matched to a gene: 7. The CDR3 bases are TGTGCCAGCAGCTTATCGGGCGGGGGGGCCTCCGGGGAGCTGTTTTTT. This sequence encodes CASSLSGGGASGELFF.

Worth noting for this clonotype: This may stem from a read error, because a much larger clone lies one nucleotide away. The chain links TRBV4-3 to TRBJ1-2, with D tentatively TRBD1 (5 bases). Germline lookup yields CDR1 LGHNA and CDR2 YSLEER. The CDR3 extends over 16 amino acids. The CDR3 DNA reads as TGCGCCAACAGCCTGACCACCGGGACTTCACCGTTCGGCTACACCTTC. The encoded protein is CANSLTTGTSPFGYTF.

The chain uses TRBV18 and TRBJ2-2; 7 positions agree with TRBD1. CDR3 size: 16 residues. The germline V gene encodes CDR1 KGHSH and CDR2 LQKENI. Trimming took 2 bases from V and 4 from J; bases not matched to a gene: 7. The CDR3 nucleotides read TGTGCCAGCTCACCATCAGGGACAGCAAGCACCGGGGAGCTGTTTTTT. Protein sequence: CASSPSGTASTGELFF.

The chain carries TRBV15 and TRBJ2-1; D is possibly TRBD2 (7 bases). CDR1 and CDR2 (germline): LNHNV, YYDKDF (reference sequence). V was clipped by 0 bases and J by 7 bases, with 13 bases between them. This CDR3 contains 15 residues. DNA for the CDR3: TGTGCCACCAGCAGAGATCGGGGGGCAGCAAATGAGCAGTTCTTC. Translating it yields CATSRDRGAANEQFF. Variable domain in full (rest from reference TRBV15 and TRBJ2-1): DAMVIQNPRYQVTQFGKPVTLSCSQTLNHNVMYWYQQKSSQAPKLLFHYYDKDFNNEADTPDNFQSRRPNTSFCFLDIRSPGLGDTAMYLCATSRDRGAANEQFFGPGTRLTVL.

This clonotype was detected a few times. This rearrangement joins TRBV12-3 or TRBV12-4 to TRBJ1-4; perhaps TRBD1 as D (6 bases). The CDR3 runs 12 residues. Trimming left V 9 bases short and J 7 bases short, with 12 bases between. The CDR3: CARGARVEKLFF. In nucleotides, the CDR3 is TGTGCCAGGGGGGCGCGGGTTGAAAAACTGTTTTTT.

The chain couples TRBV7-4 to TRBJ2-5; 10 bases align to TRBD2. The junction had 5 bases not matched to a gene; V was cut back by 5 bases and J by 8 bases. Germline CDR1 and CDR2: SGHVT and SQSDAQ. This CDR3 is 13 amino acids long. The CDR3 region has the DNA TGTGCCAGCAGCGGGACTAGCGTTCGCACCCAGTACTTC. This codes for CASSGTSVRTQYF.

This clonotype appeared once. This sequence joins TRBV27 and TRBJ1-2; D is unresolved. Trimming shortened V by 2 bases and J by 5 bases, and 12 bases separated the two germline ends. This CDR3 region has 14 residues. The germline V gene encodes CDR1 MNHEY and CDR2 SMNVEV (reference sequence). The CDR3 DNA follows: TGTGCCAGCAGTTTAACGTTCGACCCTTATGGCTACACCTTC. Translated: CASSLTFDPYGYTF.

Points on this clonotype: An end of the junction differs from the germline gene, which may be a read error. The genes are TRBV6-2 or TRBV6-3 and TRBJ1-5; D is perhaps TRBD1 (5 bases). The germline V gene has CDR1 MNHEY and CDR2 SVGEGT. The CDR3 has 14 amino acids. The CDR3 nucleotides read TGTGCCAGTAGTTACCCAGGGTCGGGTCAGCCCCAGCATTTT. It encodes CASSYPGSGQPQHF.

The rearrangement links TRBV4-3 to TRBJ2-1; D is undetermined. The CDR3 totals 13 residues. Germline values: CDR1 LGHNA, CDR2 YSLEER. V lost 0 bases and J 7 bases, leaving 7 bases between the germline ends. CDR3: CASSQDWQNEQFF. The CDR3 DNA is TGCGCCAGCAGCCAAGACTGGCAAAATGAGCAGTTCTTC.

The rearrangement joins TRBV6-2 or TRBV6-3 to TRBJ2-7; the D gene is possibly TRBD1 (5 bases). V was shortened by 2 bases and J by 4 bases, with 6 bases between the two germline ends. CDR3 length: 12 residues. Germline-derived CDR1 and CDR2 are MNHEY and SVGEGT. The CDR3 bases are TGTGCCAGCAGTTACGACAGATACGAGCAGTACGTC. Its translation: CASSYDRYEQYV.

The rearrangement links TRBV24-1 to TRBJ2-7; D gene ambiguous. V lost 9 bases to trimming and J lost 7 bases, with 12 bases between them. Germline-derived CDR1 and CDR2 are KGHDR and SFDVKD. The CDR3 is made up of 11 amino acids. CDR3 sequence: CATFYPMEQYV. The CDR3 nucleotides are TGTGCCACCTTTTACCCCATGGAGCAGTACGTC.

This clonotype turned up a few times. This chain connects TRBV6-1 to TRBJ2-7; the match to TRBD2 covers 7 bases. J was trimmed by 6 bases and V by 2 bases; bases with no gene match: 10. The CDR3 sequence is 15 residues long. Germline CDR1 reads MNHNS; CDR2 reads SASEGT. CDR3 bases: TGTGCCAGCAGTGAAACATGGTGGGAGGGGAGCGAGCAGTACGTC. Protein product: CASSETWWEGSEQYV.

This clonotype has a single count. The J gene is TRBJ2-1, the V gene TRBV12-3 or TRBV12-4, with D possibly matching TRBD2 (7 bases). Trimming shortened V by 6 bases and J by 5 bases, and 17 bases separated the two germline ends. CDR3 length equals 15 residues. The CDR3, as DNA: TGTGCCAGCAGCCCACGGGGGGCGAGACACAATGAGCAGTTCTTC. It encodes CASSPRGARHNEQFF.

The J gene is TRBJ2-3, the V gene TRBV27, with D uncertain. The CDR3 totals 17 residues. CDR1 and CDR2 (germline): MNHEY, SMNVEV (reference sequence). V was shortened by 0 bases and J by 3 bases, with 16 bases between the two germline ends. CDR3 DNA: TGTGCCAGCAGTTTATCCCCAAACTCTATCAGGACAGATACGCAGTATTTT. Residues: CASSLSPNSIRTDTQYF.

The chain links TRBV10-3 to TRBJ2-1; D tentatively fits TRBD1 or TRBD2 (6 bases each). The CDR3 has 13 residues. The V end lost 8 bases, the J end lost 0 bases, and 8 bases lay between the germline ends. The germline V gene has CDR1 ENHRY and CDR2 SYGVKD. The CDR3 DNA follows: TGTGCCATCGGGGGGCCCTCCTACAATGAGCAGTTCTTC. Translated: CAIGGPSYNEQFF.

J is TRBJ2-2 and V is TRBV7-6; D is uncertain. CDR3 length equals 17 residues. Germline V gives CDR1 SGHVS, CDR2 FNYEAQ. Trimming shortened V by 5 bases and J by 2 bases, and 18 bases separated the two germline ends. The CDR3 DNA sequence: TGTGCCAGCAGCCCTGTCGAGATAGTTCTTAACACCGGGGAGCTGTTTTTT. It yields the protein CASSPVEIVLNTGELFF.

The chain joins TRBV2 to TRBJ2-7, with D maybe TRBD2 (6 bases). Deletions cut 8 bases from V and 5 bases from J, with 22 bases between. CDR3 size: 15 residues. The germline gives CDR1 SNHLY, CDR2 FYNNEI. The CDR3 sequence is CASVLGFGGAHEQYV. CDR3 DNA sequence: TGTGCCAGCGTATTAGGTTTTGGAGGGGCCCACGAGCAGTACGTC.

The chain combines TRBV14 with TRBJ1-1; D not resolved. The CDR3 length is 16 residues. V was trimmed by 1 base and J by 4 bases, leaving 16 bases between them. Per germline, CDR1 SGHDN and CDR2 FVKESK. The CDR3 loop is CASSQVYGREGTEAFF. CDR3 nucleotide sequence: TGTGCCAGCAGCCAAGTTTACGGGAGAGAGGGCACTGAAGCTTTCTTT.